A single sample gave rise to the 15 T cell receptor beta chains below, sequenced in a study of shared clonotypes between healthy human individuals. The table came from immunoSEQ multiplex PCR; TCRdb's copy has only in-frame clones and leaves some out. This sample has under 300,000 clones, with about 65% found just once. Sequencing was performed on memory CD4+ T cells sorted from blood. As for subset: CD45RA-negative fraction. All receptors come from a man between 25 and 39 years old in good health.

This clone was counted only a few times. The rearrangement joins TRBV10-2 to TRBJ2-7; 8 bases map to TRBD1. Trimming at V came to 5 bases and at J to 5 bases, leaving 8 bases not matched to a gene. The CDR3 loop spans 14 amino acids. The germline V gene encodes CDR1 WSHSY and CDR2 SAAADI. CDR3 in amino acids: CASSRTGIPNEQYF. CDR3 DNA sequence: TGCGCCAGCAGTCGGACAGGGATCCCAAACGAGCAGTACTTC.

This clone was found many times. The V and J genes are TRBV10-3 and TRBJ2-2; possibly TRBD2 for D (5 bases). Germline CDR1 is ENHRY and CDR2 is SYGVKD. This CDR3 has 14 amino acids. Trimming pared 2 bases from V and 7 bases from J, leaving 11 bases between. DNA of the CDR3: TGTGCCATCAGTGAGGCTTATGAGGGCGGGGAGCTGTTTTTT. It translates to CAISEAYEGGELFF.

The chain is built from TRBV7-2 and TRBJ2-1; tentative D call: TRBD2 (5 bases). The CDR3 has 13 amino acids. Per germline, CDR1 SGHTA and CDR2 FQGNSA. V dropped 6 bases and J dropped 6 bases, with 12 bases sitting between them. The DNA for the CDR3 is TGTGCCAGCAGTTTCACTAGGCTCAATGAGCAGTTCTTC. It translates to CASSFTRLNEQFF.

This sequence joins TRBV28 and TRBJ2-5, with 7 bases matching TRBD1. The germline CDR1 and CDR2 sequences are MDHEN and SYDVKM. V dropped 7 bases and J dropped 2; count of bases not matched to a gene: 10. The CDR3 consists of 15 residues. CDR3 loop: CASTGLQGLQETQYF. As DNA, the CDR3 is TGTGCCAGCACCGGCCTACAGGGGCTACAAGAGACCCAGTACTTC.

The rearrangement uses TRBV21-1 and TRBJ2-6. TRBV21-1 is noted as a pseudogene. The CDR3 loop spans 19 amino acids. The CDR3 bases are TGTGCCAGCAGCAAACGCGAGTACGCGGGACAAGCTGGGGCCAACGTCCTGACTTTC. Amino acids: CASSKREYAGQAGANVLTF.

There are a few counts of this clone. The chain employs TRBV10-3 and TRBJ1-5; no definite D call. Trimming left V 3 bases short and J 7 bases short, with 7 bases between. The length of the CDR3 is 12 residues. In germline, CDR1 is ENHRY, CDR2 SYGVKD. CDR3 residues: CAISDGEQPQHF. Here the CDR3 DNA reads TGTGCCATCAGTGACGGAGAGCAGCCCCAGCATTTT.

This clone was detected a few times. The chain has TRBV2 and TRBJ2-1; no firm D call. From germline, CDR1 is SNHLY and CDR2 FYNNEI. There are 12 residues in the CDR3. V lost 6 bases, J lost 4 bases, and 7 bases lay in between. As DNA, the CDR3 is TGTGCCAGCAGCCGTCAGTACAATGAGCAGTTCTTC. As protein: CASSRQYNEQFF.

V gene TRBV27 combines with J gene TRBJ2-7, with D perhaps TRBD2 (7 bases). This CDR3 contains 15 residues. Trimming cost V 6 bases and J 2 bases, with 17 bases left between them. CDR1 is MNHEY, CDR2 SMNVEV, per germline (reference sequence). The CDR3 sequence is CASSQGGAFTYEQYF. For the CDR3, the DNA is TGTGCCAGCAGCCAAGGGGGGGCTTTTACCTACGAGCAGTACTTC.

V and J are TRBV29-1 and TRBJ2-7; no clear D. Germline V gives CDR1 SQVTM, CDR2 ANQGSEA. The CDR3 has 13 residues. The V gene lost 4 bases and the J gene lost 3 bases, with 13 bases spanning the gap. In DNA form, the CDR3 reads TGCAGCGTTGCCCGGCAGGCCAACTACGAGCAGTACTTC. Translated, it gives CSVARQANYEQYF.

CDR3 in amino acids: CASSSDGQGDGYTF. Written as DNA, the CDR3 is TGTGCCAGCAGCTCCGACGGACAGGGCGATGGCTACACCTTC. The chain has TRBV28 and TRBJ1-2, with 8 nucleotides matching TRBD1. This CDR3 is 14 amino acids long. V shed 6 bases and J 6 bases; nucleotides not matched to a gene: 9. CDR1 is MDHEN, CDR2 SYDVKM, per germline.

V is TRBV6-5 and J is TRBJ1-1; TRBD1 matches 8 bases. Germline V gives CDR1 MNHEY, CDR2 SVGAGI. The CDR3 length is 13 residues. Losses at the gene ends were 2 bases for V and 6 bases for J; bases not matched to a gene: 2. CDR3 region: CASSYPQGAEAFF. As DNA, the CDR3 is TGTGCCAGCAGTTACCCACAGGGGGCTGAAGCTTTCTTT.

The V and J genes are TRBV10-3 and TRBJ2-6; D is ambiguous. The CDR3 has 14 amino acids. The germline CDR1 and CDR2 sequences are ENHRY and SYGVKD. Deletions cut 5 bases from V and 0 bases from J, with 5 bases between. The CDR3 sequence is CAISPGSGANVLTF. DNA for the CDR3: TGTGCCATCAGTCCAGGCTCTGGGGCCAACGTCCTGACTTTC.

Here the CDR3 DNA reads TGTGCCAGCAGTCCGGACGGGGCCCCGCTGGCGGGGGGCCCGAGGAACGAGCAGTACTTC. Protein product: CASSPDGAPLAGGPRNEQYF. The chain joins TRBV27 to TRBJ2-7; the match to TRBD2 covers 8 bases. The CDR3 length is 20 residues. Germline CDR1 MNHEY, CDR2 SMNVEV (reference sequence). The V and J ends lost 5 bases and 5 bases, in that order; junction bases with no gene match: 26.

V gene TRBV9 combines with J gene TRBJ1-5; TRBD1 is a possible D gene (5 bases). CDR1 is SGDLS and CDR2 is YYNGEE in the germline V gene. This CDR3 comprises 14 residues. V was pared by 1 base and J by 6 bases, with 11 bases between. The DNA of the CDR3 is TGTGCCAGCAGCGTATCGACAGATTTTCAGCCCCAGCATTTT. Its translation: CASSVSTDFQPQHF. Full variable domain (missing parts from reference TRBV9 and TRBJ1-5): DSGVTQTPKHLITATGQRVTLRCSPRSGDLSVYWYQQSLDQGLQFLIQYYNGEERAKGNILERFSAQQFPDLHSELNLSSLELGDSALYFCASSVSTDFQPQHFGDGTRLSIL.

The CDR3 sequence: CAISESRVADRGLETQYF. The CDR3 nucleotides read TGTGCCATCAGTGAGTCGAGAGTCGCGGACAGGGGGTTGGAGACCCAGTACTTC. V usage is TRBV10-3 and J usage is TRBJ2-5, with TRBD1 matching over 10 bases. The ends lost 0 bases at V and 5 bases at J; junction bases unmatched: 12. The CDR3 is 18 amino acids. CDR1 and CDR2 (germline): ENHRY, SYGVKD.